These T cell receptor beta chains were read from a single sample in a study of T-cell memory formation after mild COVID-19. TCRdb re-derived calls from the 5' RACE reads in MiXCR, one entry per CDR3 protein. The table records 170,000 or so distinct CDR3 sequences, over 20% of them present only once. The sample consisted of PBMCs or a T cell subset sorted from them (not recorded which). These receptors originate from an adult woman who had mild COVID-19 (a few samples of this study predate the infection). Cell type and time point are not known. Each CDR3 is given with its conserved first and last residue. D genes are given only for firm matches. Clone size is given for some rows only: seen once, a few or many times, or a class if the clone is expanded.

CDR3	DNA	size	D	V	J
CASSLEDAGTTDTQYF	TGCGCCAGCAGCTTGGAAGATGCGGGTACCACAGATACGCAGTATTTT	NA	NA	TRBV5-1	TRBJ2-3
CASSYRAAVEKLFF	TGTGCCAGCAGCTACAGGGCCGCGGTTGAAAAACTGTTTTTT	few	NA	TRBV12-3/TRBV12-4	TRBJ1-4
CASSQSRELFF	TGCGCCAGCAGCCAAAGCCGGGAGCTGTTTTTT	few	NA	TRBV4-1	TRBJ2-2
CSARDFSRSTSTDTQYF	TGCAGTGCTAGAGATTTTAGCAGGAGCACTAGCACAGATACGCAGTATTTT	NA	NA	TRBV20-1	TRBJ2-3
CAWSAVSLVNYGYTF	TGTGCCTGGAGTGCGGTCTCCCTTGTTAACTATGGCTACACCTTC	NA	NA	TRBV30	TRBJ1-2
CASSLTGTAYNSPLHF	TGCGCCAGCAGCTTGACCGGGACAGCGTATAATTCACCCCTCCACTTT	once	TRBD1	TRBV5-1	TRBJ1-6
CASGGITGREGYTF	TGTGCCAGCGGGGGAATTACAGGGAGAGAGGGCTACACCTTC	few	NA	TRBV5-6	TRBJ1-2
CASSFLYRAIFANTGELFF	TGTGCCAGCAGCTTTTTGTACAGGGCCATCTTCGCGAACACCGGGGAGCTGTTTTTT	few	NA	TRBV7-6	TRBJ2-2
CASSWGGTEQYF	TGTGCCAGCAGTTGGGGGGGGACCGAGCAGTACTTC	few	TRBD2	TRBV12-3/TRBV12-4	TRBJ2-7
CASSAPGVISYTF	TGTGCCAGCAGCGCACCAGGTGTCATAAGCTACACCTTC	NA	NA	TRBV5-5	TRBJ1-2
CASSQAGFNEQFF	TGTGCCAGCAGCCAAGCAGGGTTCAATGAGCAGTTCTTC	NA	NA	TRBV3-1	TRBJ2-1
CAWSGTSAYEQYF	TGTGCCTGGAGTGGGACTTCTGCCTACGAGCAGTACTTC	NA	NA	TRBV30	TRBJ2-7
CASSPDRVHEQYF	TGTGCCAGCAGCCCCGACAGGGTCCACGAGCAGTACTTC	many	TRBD1	TRBV5-6	TRBJ2-7
CASSSLPVASEETQYF	TGTGCCAGCAGCTCCCTTCCCGTAGCGAGCGAAGAGACCCAGTACTTC	few	NA	TRBV11-2	TRBJ2-5
CAISASGANTDTQYF	TGTGCCATCTCGGCGAGCGGGGCCAACACAGATACGCAGTATTTT	NA	TRBD2	TRBV24-1	TRBJ2-3
CASSFLTDTQYF	TGTGCCAGCAGCTTCTTAACAGATACGCAGTATTTT	many	NA	TRBV7-9	TRBJ2-3